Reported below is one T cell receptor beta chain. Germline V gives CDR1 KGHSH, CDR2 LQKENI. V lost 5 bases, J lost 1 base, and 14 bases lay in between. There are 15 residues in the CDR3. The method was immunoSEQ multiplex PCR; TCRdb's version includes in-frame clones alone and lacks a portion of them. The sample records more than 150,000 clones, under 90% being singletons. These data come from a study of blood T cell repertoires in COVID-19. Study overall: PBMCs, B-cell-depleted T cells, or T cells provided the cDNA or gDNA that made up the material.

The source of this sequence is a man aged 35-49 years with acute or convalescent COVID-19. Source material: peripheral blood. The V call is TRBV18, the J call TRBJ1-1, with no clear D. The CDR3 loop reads CASSSRPRGNTEAFF. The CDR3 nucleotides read TGTGCCAGCTCATCCCGCCCGAGAGGGAACACTGAAGCTTTCTTT. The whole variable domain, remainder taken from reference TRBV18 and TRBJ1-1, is NAGVMQNPRHLVRRRGQEARLRCSPMKGHSHVYWYRQLPEEGLKFMVYLQKENIIDESGMPKERFSAEFPKEGPSILRIQQVVRGDSAAYFCASSSRPRGNTEAFFGQGTRLTVV.